This entry lists 28 T cell receptor beta chains sequenced from one sample in a study of blood T cell repertoires in COVID-19. Profiled with immunoSEQ multiplex PCR; TCRdb holds only in-frame clones, not every one. Among hundreds of thousands of clones, about 90% were seen once, and the ten largest hold around 11%. Sequenced material: peripheral blood. The receptors shown here come from a woman in her 30s with COVID-19, enrolled during active disease.

This chain joins TRBV6-2 or TRBV6-3 and TRBJ2-3; 12 nucleotides match TRBD2. This CDR3 spans 21 amino acids. V was clipped by 2 bases and J by 4 bases; unmatched bases: 19. Germline CDR1 reads MNHEY; CDR2 reads SVGEGT. The CDR3 DNA is TGTGCCAGCAGTTACCCTACAGGACCGGTACTAGCGGGAGGTAAAGCAGATACGCAGTATTTT. Translating gives CASSYPTGPVLAGGKADTQYF.

The chain has TRBV28 and TRBJ2-7; TRBD2 agrees at 8 bases. In germline, CDR1 is MDHEN, CDR2 SYDVKM. CDR3 length: 15 residues. With 4 bases clipped from V and 5 bases from J, the junction kept 10 bases outside the gene matches. The CDR3 DNA reads as TGTGCCAGCAGTTCCCCCTTAGGGACTAGGCACGAGCAGTACTTC. Its protein product is CASSSPLGTRHEQYF.

The chain joins TRBV6-2 or TRBV6-3 to TRBJ2-3; D is unclear. V dropped 6 bases and J dropped 4 bases, with 17 bases sitting between them. The length of the CDR3 is 15 residues. Germline CDR1 is MNHEY and CDR2 is SVGEGT. CDR3 loop: CASSNRPEVSDTQYF. The CDR3 DNA follows: TGTGCCAGCAGCAACCGTCCAGAGGTTTCAGATACGCAGTATTTT.

The chain carries TRBV27 and TRBJ1-1, with D hard to call. The V end was cut by 5 bases, the J end by 7 bases, with 8 bases between. Germline CDR1 reads MNHEY; CDR2 reads SMNVEV (reference sequence). This CDR3 has 11 amino acids. This CDR3 is CASSLFGEAFF. In DNA, the CDR3 is TGTGCCAGCAGTCTGTTCGGTGAAGCTTTCTTT.

The chain links TRBV4-1 to TRBJ1-2; 7 bases are shared with TRBD1. The CDR3 covers 15 residues. The trim removed 4 bases at V and 2 bases at J, leaving 7 bases unmatched. Germline values: CDR1 MGHRA, CDR2 YSYEKL. CDR3 region: CASSPHRDSNYGYTF. As DNA, the CDR3 is TGCGCCAGCAGCCCCCACCGGGACAGCAACTATGGCTACACCTTC.

The V gene is TRBV19, the J gene TRBJ2-6; maybe TRBD1 (6 bases). The V and J ends lost 3 bases and 1 base respectively, with 19 bases between them. CDR1 and CDR2 from the germline V gene are LNHDA and SQIVND (reference sequence). CDR3 size: 19 residues. CDR3 loop: CASSMRTVSPRSGANVLTF. For the CDR3, the DNA is TGTGCCAGTAGTATGCGGACAGTCAGCCCCCGATCTGGGGCCAACGTCCTGACTTTC.

The chain links TRBV5-1 to TRBJ2-2; 8 nucleotides agree with TRBD2. V dropped 1 base and J dropped 4; count of bases not matched to a gene: 12. The CDR3 sequence is 18 residues long. The germline V gene has CDR1 SGHRS and CDR2 YFSETQ. The DNA for the CDR3 is TGCGCCAGCAGCTTGAGGGAGAGGATAGCGGGACCCACCGGGGAGCTGTTTTTT. Translation gives CASSLRERIAGPTGELFF.

This rearrangement joins TRBV7-9 to TRBJ2-2; D might be TRBD2 (5 bases). This CDR3 has 17 residues. V was cut by 1 base and J by 5 bases, with 17 bases left in between. Per the germline V gene, CDR1 is SEHNR and CDR2 is FQNEAQ (reference sequence). The CDR3, as DNA: TGTGCCAGCAGCTTAGTTCGTGTGACTACGCCTACCGGGGAGCTGTTTTTT. Its protein product is CASSLVRVTTPTGELFF.

This clone was seen once. This chain uses TRBV28 with TRBJ2-7; D is perhaps TRBD1 (5 bases). The CDR3 spans 15 residues. Germline V lookup: CDR1 MDHEN, CDR2 SYDVKM. V was trimmed by 3 bases and J by 2 bases, leaving 14 bases between them. CDR3 in amino acids: CASSLLTGSPYEQYF. The DNA of the CDR3 is TGTGCCAGCAGTTTGCTTACAGGCAGCCCCTACGAGCAGTACTTC. The complete variable domain, with remaining parts taken from reference TRBV28 and TRBJ2-7, reads DVKVTQSSRYLVKRTGEKVFLECVQDMDHENMFWYRQDPGLGLRLIYFSYDVKMKEKGDIPEGYSVSREKKERFSLILESASTNQTSMYLCASSLLTGSPYEQYFGPGTRLTVT.

This chain joins TRBV10-2 and TRBJ1-1; the D gene is possibly TRBD1 (6 bases). V dropped 8 bases and J dropped 1 base, with 17 bases sitting between them. Germline CDR1 WSHSY, CDR2 SAAADI. The CDR3 contains 15 residues. CDR3 in DNA: TGCGCCAGCGCATTCGGGGGGCTCCCGAACACTGAAGCTTTCTTT. This translates into CASAFGGLPNTEAFF.

This chain links TRBV4-1 with TRBJ1-5, with D uncertain. The CDR3 sequence is 16 residues long. Germline assignment: CDR1 MGHRA and CDR2 YSYEKL. The germline V and J ends were trimmed by 0 bases and 0 bases, with 9 bases remaining between them. In nucleotides, the CDR3 is TGCGCCAGCAGCCAAGAAACCAGTTATAGCAATCAGCCCCAGCATTTT. Translated, it gives CASSQETSYSNQPQHF.

The CDR3 nucleotides are TGCGCCAGCAGCTTGGTGCAGGGCGGCGAGCAGTACTTC. This encodes CASSLVQGGEQYF. The J gene is TRBJ2-7, the V gene TRBV5-1; a possible D gene is TRBD1 (5 bases). The V end was cut by 0 bases, the J end by 6 bases, with 10 bases between. This CDR3 region has 13 residues. Germline loops: CDR1 SGHRS, CDR2 YFSETQ.

The chain combines TRBV3-1 (or the pseudogene TRBV3-2) with TRBJ2-2, with 8 positions matching TRBD2. After removal of 2 bases from V and 3 bases from J, the junction contained 14 bases not matched to a gene. Germline CDR1 and CDR2: LGHDT and YNNKEL (reference sequence). The CDR3 has 19 residues. CDR3 protein: CASSQREIRLAKDTGELFF. CDR3 coding DNA: TGTGCCAGCAGCCAAAGAGAAATCAGACTAGCGAAAGACACCGGGGAGCTGTTTTTT.

About this clone: This sample includes further DNA sequences coding for the same CDR3. This rearrangement joins TRBV11-2 to TRBJ1-5, with D maybe TRBD1 (5 bases). The CDR3 covers 14 residues. From germline, CDR1 is SGHAT and CDR2 FQNNGV. Trimming cost V 1 base and J 7 bases, with 11 bases left between them. In DNA form, the CDR3 reads TGTGCCAGCAGCTTAGGGGCAGGGAACCAGCCCCAGCATTTT. It codes for CASSLGAGNQPQHF.

The chain is built from TRBV5-1 and TRBJ1-1, with TRBD1 matching over 11 bases. The length of the CDR3 is 18 residues. The V and J ends lost 2 bases and 1 base, in that order; junction bases with no gene match: 10. From germline, CDR1 is SGHRS and CDR2 YFSETQ. CDR3 region: CASSLRRDRGLGNTEAFF. DNA of the CDR3: TGCGCCAGCAGCTTAAGACGGGACAGGGGGTTGGGGAACACTGAAGCTTTCTTT.

This chain uses TRBV4-1 with TRBJ1-5; D uncertain. V gave up 4 bases and J gave up 0 bases, with 4 bases separating them. This CDR3 contains 13 residues. Germline V lookup: CDR1 MGHRA, CDR2 YSYEKL. This chain's CDR3 is CASSLYSNQPQHF. CDR3 DNA sequence: TGCGCCAGCAGCCTATATAGCAATCAGCCCCAGCATTTT.

The chain recombines TRBV29-1 with TRBJ2-2; 8 positions match TRBD2. With 3 bases clipped from V and 1 base from J, the junction kept 1 base outside the gene matches. The V gene's germline CDR1 is SQVTM and CDR2 ANQGSEA. The CDR3 extends over 14 amino acids. This chain's CDR3 is CSVDSGRNTGELFF. The CDR3 coding sequence is TGCAGCGTTGACAGCGGGAGGAACACCGGGGAGCTGTTTTTT.

This clone occurred a few times. The rearrangement links TRBV3-1 (or the pseudogene TRBV3-2) to TRBJ2-4; 9 bases align to TRBD1. With V trimmed by 2 bases and J by 2 bases, 7 bases remained unmatched. This CDR3 is built from 17 residues. Germline CDR1 reads LGHDT; CDR2 reads YNNKEL (reference sequence). The CDR3 sequence: CASSQRGQGGSKNIQYF. The CDR3 DNA reads as TGTGCCAGCAGCCAAAGGGGACAGGGAGGTTCCAAAAACATTCAGTACTTC.

This clone appeared once. The chain joins TRBV28 to TRBJ1-1; 7 nucleotides line up with TRBD1. With V trimmed by 3 bases and J by 0 bases, 7 bases remained unmatched. The CDR3 spans 16 residues. In germline, CDR1 is MDHEN, CDR2 SYDVKM. CDR3 residues: CASSLGLQGMNTEAFF. The CDR3 DNA reads TGTGCCAGCAGTTTGGGTCTACAGGGGATGAACACTGAAGCTTTCTTT.

This rearrangement joins TRBV28 to TRBJ1-4; D is ambiguous. From germline, CDR1 is MDHEN and CDR2 SYDVKM. The CDR3 covers 16 residues. Between the trimmed V and J ends, which lost 5 bases and 0 bases, there was a span of 13 bases. Here the CDR3 reads CASSPRTLTTNEKLFF. For the CDR3, the DNA is TGTGCCAGCAGTCCGCGGACTCTGACAACTAATGAAAAACTGTTTTTT.

This clone was recorded once. V and J are TRBV28 and TRBJ1-2; 9 bases fit TRBD1. V was pared by 3 bases and J by 8 bases, with 10 bases of the junction left unmatched. Germline-derived CDR1 and CDR2 are MDHEN and SYDVKM. The CDR3 runs 15 residues. The CDR3 coding sequence is TGTGCCAGCAGTTTCGGGACAGGGAGGTTGGAGGGCTACACCTTC. It translates to CASSFGTGRLEGYTF.

The rearrangement links TRBV9 to TRBJ2-7, with TRBD2 matching over 7 bases. The CDR3 contains 14 residues. Germline V lookup: CDR1 SGDLS, CDR2 YYNGEE. Trimming cost V 3 bases and J 6 bases; bases outside gene matches: 9. The DNA for the CDR3 is TGTGCCAGCAGCGCGGGGCCGACGGGAGGCGAGCAGTACTTC. Its protein product is CASSAGPTGGEQYF.

This chain uses TRBV4-1 with TRBJ2-5; a weak D match, TRBD2 (6 bases). Looked up from germline, CDR1 is MGHRA and CDR2 is YSYEKL. V gave up 0 bases and J gave up 5 bases, with 13 bases separating them. The CDR3 is 15 amino acids. CDR3 nucleotide sequence: TGCGCCAGCAGCCAAGATATGCGAGGAGGGGAGACCCAGTACTTC. Residues: CASSQDMRGGETQYF.

The chain links TRBV29-1 to TRBJ2-7, with a weak D call TRBD2 (6 bases). The CDR3 covers 14 residues. Trimming took off 4 bases at V and 1 base at J, with 14 bases between the two ends. Germline assignment: CDR1 SQVTM and CDR2 ANQGSEA. CDR3: CSVVFGAGSYEQYF. For the CDR3, the DNA is TGCAGCGTTGTGTTTGGTGCGGGGTCCTACGAGCAGTACTTC.

This clone was seen only once. J is TRBJ2-7 and V is TRBV4-3, with D maybe TRBD1 (6 bases). Germline CDR1 reads LGHNA; CDR2 reads YSLEER. The CDR3 runs 15 residues. V was shortened by 0 bases and J by 1 base, with 10 bases between the two germline ends. CDR3 in DNA: TGCGCCAGCAGCCAAGATTGGGGGCTATCCTACGAGCAGTACTTC. Its protein is CASSQDWGLSYEQYF.

V and J are TRBV6-6 and TRBJ2-7; possible D gene TRBD2, 5 bases. The CDR3 sequence is 13 residues long. The germline gives CDR1 MNHNY, CDR2 SVGAGI (reference sequence). The V gene lost 0 bases and the J gene lost 3 bases, with 6 bases spanning the gap. The DNA for the CDR3 is TGTGCCAGCAGTTACTCGAGGGTCTACGAGCAGTACTTC. This gives the protein CASSYSRVYEQYF.

This sequence joins TRBV4-3 and TRBJ1-1; tentatively, D is TRBD1 (6 bases). V lost 4 bases and J lost 4, with 13 bases in between. The CDR3 is 14 residues long. In germline, CDR1 is LGHNA, CDR2 YSLEER. This CDR3 is CASSLHRESTEAFF. CDR3 sequence (DNA): TGCGCCAGCAGCCTACACAGGGAGAGCACTGAAGCTTTCTTT.

The J gene is TRBJ2-7, the V gene TRBV7-2; perhaps TRBD1 as D (5 bases). V was clipped by 7 bases and J by 5 bases, with 24 bases between them. The CDR3 has 16 residues. Germline CDR1 reads SGHTA; CDR2 reads FQGNSA. The CDR3 nucleotides read TGTGCCAGCACCTATTCCTCAGGGATTCTCCCTCACGAGCAGTACTTC. Translating gives CASTYSSGILPHEQYF.